The following is a T cell receptor beta chain sequence with its context. What it binds is unknown. The data are from a study of radiotherapy plus CTLA-4 blockade in lung cancer. Study-level background: Objective responses were observed in approximately 20% of patients, and disease control was achieved by over 30%. Study-wide findings and caveats: Early shifts in blood T cell clones, with interferon-beta, reportedly predicted response best. After treatment with radiotherapy plus ipilimumab, TCR clones that came from the tumor expanded in blood.

Sequenced by immunoSEQ multiplex PCR; TCRdb stores in-frame clones only, minus some. The sample consists of 89,000 or so clones, 80% to 85% of them appearing once. The V gene's germline CDR1 is SNHLY and CDR2 FYNNEI. The V gene lost 5 bases and the J gene lost 5 bases, with 6 bases spanning the gap. CDR3 length: 12 amino acids. Ipilimumab-mediated CTLA-4 blockade plus focal radiation was given to patients having chemo-refractory metastatic non-small-cell lung cancer. The chain links TRBV2 to TRBJ2-2, with D tentatively TRBD2 (5 bases). The TCR sequence derives from a human donor with non-small cell lung cancer who had a partial response to radiotherapy plus ipilimumab. The source was peripheral blood, collected from a patient treated with radiotherapy plus ipilimumab. In DNA, the CDR3 is TGTGCCAGCAGTCGGGAAACCGGGGAGCTGTTTTTT. Translation gives CASSRETGELFF.